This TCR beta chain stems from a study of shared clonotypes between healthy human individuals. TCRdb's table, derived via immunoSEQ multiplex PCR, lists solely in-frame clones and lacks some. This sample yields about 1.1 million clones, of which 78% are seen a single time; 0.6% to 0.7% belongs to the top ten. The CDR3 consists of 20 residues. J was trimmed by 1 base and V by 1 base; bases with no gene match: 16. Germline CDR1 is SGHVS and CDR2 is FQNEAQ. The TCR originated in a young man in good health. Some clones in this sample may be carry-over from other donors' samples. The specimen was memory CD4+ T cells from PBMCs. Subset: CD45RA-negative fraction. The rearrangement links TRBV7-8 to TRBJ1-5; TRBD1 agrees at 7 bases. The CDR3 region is CASSLEGARFFIRSNQPQHF. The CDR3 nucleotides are TGTGCCAGCAGCTTAGAGGGGGCTCGTTTCTTTATTAGGAGCAATCAGCCCCAGCATTTT.